These 29 T cell receptor beta chains were sequenced from one sample in a study of T-cell reconstitution after alpha-beta-depleted transplantation in children. The study's findings and limits: One year post-transplant, T-cell counts and diversity were largely derived from T cells produced anew.

The antigens of these receptors remain unknown. For TCRbeta, the library was prepared with unique molecular identifiers. Each CDR3 protein is one row after TCRdb ran MiXCR on the PCR reads. The table has hundreds of thousands of distinct CDR3 sequences, over 7.5% seen once. Sample: peripheral blood, taken 360 days after TCRalphabeta/CD19-depleted stem cell transplant. The receptors originated from a female patient between 2 and 10 years old who had a stem cell transplant for Fanconi anemia, so the T cells may come from the graft donor.

This clonotype was observed many times. This chain connects TRBV27 to TRBJ2-7, with D perhaps matching TRBD1 (5 bases). Germline-derived CDR1 and CDR2 are MNHEY and SMNVEV (reference sequence). The length of the CDR3 is 14 residues. V lost 2 bases and J lost 5, with 13 bases in between. CDR3 DNA: TGTGCCAGCAGTTTAGTTCAGGGCCCCAACGAGCAGTACTTC. Amino acid sequence: CASSLVQGPNEQYF.

On this clonotype: A read error may be the cause here, since a much bigger clone is one base away. J is TRBJ2-5 and V is TRBV5-1, with a possible D match to TRBD2 (5 bases). The J call may be faulty, since TRBJ2-1 better matches the DNA end. CDR3 size: 13 residues. Germline lookup yields CDR1 SGHRS and CDR2 YFSETQ. CDR3 amino acids: CASSLQLEETQFF. The DNA of the CDR3 is TGCGCCAGCAGCTTGCAACTAGAAGAGACCCAGTTCTTC.

This clonotype was found many times. This chain joins TRBV5-1 and TRBJ2-1; D may be TRBD2 (6 bases). Trimming took 1 base from V and 0 from J, leaving 20 bases between them. Germline V gene data show CDR1 as SGHRS and CDR2 as YFSETQ. The CDR3 consists of 19 residues. The chain's CDR3 is CASSLFGRRIGSSYNEQFF. CDR3 sequence (DNA): TGCGCCAGCAGCTTGTTCGGGAGACGGATAGGAAGCTCCTACAATGAGCAGTTCTTC.

In this sample, this clonotype turned up a few times. V gene TRBV27 combines with J gene TRBJ2-1; 9 positions agree with TRBD2. Per germline, CDR1 MNHEY and CDR2 SMNVEV (reference sequence). The CDR3 spans 17 residues. The ends lost 4 bases at V and 5 bases at J; junction bases unmatched: 12. CDR3 sequence reads: CASSSPVGRGGNNEQFF. As DNA, the CDR3 is TGTGCCAGCAGTTCCCCTGTTGGGCGGGGGGGCAACAATGAGCAGTTCTTC.

This clonotype showed up many times. V gene TRBV6-2 or TRBV6-3 combines with J gene TRBJ2-2; no definite D call. The V end was cut by 0 bases, the J end by 5 bases, with 7 bases between. This CDR3 contains 14 residues. Germline V gene sequence: CDR1 MNHEY, CDR2 SVGEGT. The CDR3 here is CASSYSTRTGELFF. The CDR3 bases are TGTGCCAGCAGTTACTCGACAAGGACCGGGGAGCTGTTTTTT.

The chain couples TRBV12-3 or TRBV12-4 to TRBJ1-1; D unclear. V was cut by 0 bases and J by 3 bases, with 14 bases left in between. The length of the CDR3 is 16 residues. In DNA, the CDR3 is TGTGCCAGCAGTTTAGCCCCCTCGGTAAGGGACACTGAAGCTTTCTTT. Protein sequence: CASSLAPSVRDTEAFF.

Only a few counts were recorded for this clonotype. J is TRBJ1-1 and V is TRBV6-5; D possibly corresponds to TRBD1 (6 bases). V lost 3 bases and J 7 bases, leaving 12 bases between the germline ends. CDR3 length: 13 amino acids. Germline V gene lookup returns CDR1 MNHEY and CDR2 SVGAGI. CDR3 in amino acids: CASSYYRDLEAFF. The CDR3 nucleotides read TGTGCCAGCAGTTATTACAGGGACCTTGAAGCTTTCTTT.

This clonotype was counted many times. The chain carries TRBV28 and TRBJ2-2; no clear D. CDR3 length equals 13 residues. Deletions cut 2 bases from V and 6 bases from J, with 7 bases between. CDR1 is MDHEN and CDR2 is SYDVKM in the germline V gene. CDR3 bases: TGTGCCAGCAGTTTAGGGTGGGCCGGGGAGCTGTTTTTT. It is translated as CASSLGWAGELFF.

This clonotype came up many times. The chain recombines TRBV11-2 with TRBJ2-1; maybe TRBD1 (6 bases). V was pared by 3 bases and J by 8 bases, with 17 bases between. Germline assignment: CDR1 SGHAT and CDR2 FQNNGV. CDR3 length equals 15 residues. The CDR3 sequence: CASSFKGQDEYEQFF. As DNA, the CDR3 is TGTGCCAGCAGCTTTAAGGGACAAGACGAGTATGAGCAGTTCTTC.

The rearrangement joins TRBV5-6 to TRBJ2-7, with a possible D match to TRBD2 (5 bases). Germline assignment: CDR1 SGHDT and CDR2 YYEEEE. V gave up 9 bases and J gave up 2 bases, with 15 bases separating them. The CDR3 consists of 13 residues. The CDR3 loop reads CAMGPGNPYEQYV. In DNA form, the CDR3 reads TGTGCCATGGGCCCGGGGAATCCCTACGAGCAGTACGTC.

This clonotype was observed at least ten times. The chain has TRBV20-1 and TRBJ2-2; D unresolved. The germline CDR1 and CDR2 sequences are DFQATT and SNEGSKA (reference sequence). V lost 5 bases and J 12 bases, leaving 19 bases between the germline ends. CDR3 size: 13 residues. CDR3 sequence reads: CSASDVNYGKLFF. Here the CDR3 DNA reads TGCAGTGCTTCGGACGTAAATTACGGAAAGCTGTTTTTT.

This clonotype has only a few counts. The chain couples TRBV7-3 to TRBJ1-6, with a weak D call TRBD1 (6 bases). Germline loops: CDR1 SGHTA, CDR2 FQGTGA. Trimming removed 2 bases from V and 6 bases from J, with 11 bases in between. The length of the CDR3 is 15 residues. The CDR3, as DNA: TGTGCCAGCAGCTTATTGGACAGTGGTAATTCACCCCTCCACTTT. Amino acid sequence: CASSLLDSGNSPLHF.

This clonotype was picked up many times. The V call is TRBV5-1, the J call TRBJ2-1; D is ambiguous. Deletions cut 1 base from V and 8 bases from J, with 7 bases between. The CDR3 has 12 residues. The germline V gene encodes CDR1 SGHRS and CDR2 YFSETQ. CDR3 amino acids: CASSLNLDEQFF. For the CDR3, the DNA is TGCGCCAGCAGCTTGAACCTCGATGAGCAGTTCTTC.

This clonotype was detected ten times or more. V is TRBV5-1 and J is TRBJ2-7; D gene uncertain. Trimming left V 0 bases short and J 3 bases short, with 13 bases between. Germline loops: CDR1 SGHRS, CDR2 YFSETQ. CDR3 length equals 15 residues. Here the CDR3 reads CASSLVSGYGYEQYF. As DNA, the CDR3 is TGCGCCAGCAGCTTGGTATCGGGTTACGGCTACGAGCAGTACTTC.

This clonotype was seen many times. The J gene is TRBJ2-5, the V gene TRBV11-2; perhaps TRBD2 as D (5 bases). With 0 bases removed from V and 1 base from J, the gap between germline ends came to 6 bases. Per the germline V gene, CDR1 is SGHAT and CDR2 is FQNNGV. The CDR3 totals 14 residues. CDR3 region: CASSLERVQETQYF. DNA for the CDR3: TGTGCCAGCAGCTTAGAGAGGGTCCAAGAGACCCAGTACTTC.

This clonotype was counted many times. Here the CDR3 reads CAISESRAGGETQYF. Written as DNA, the CDR3 is TGTGCCATCAGTGAGTCGAGGGCAGGGGGAGAGACCCAGTACTTC. V gene TRBV10-3 combines with J gene TRBJ2-5; 7 bases agree with TRBD1. The trim removed 0 bases at V and 4 bases at J, leaving 5 bases unmatched. Germline values: CDR1 ENHRY, CDR2 SYGVKD. The CDR3 loop spans 15 amino acids.

The rearrangement uses TRBV10-1 and TRBJ2-5, with a possible D match to TRBD2 (7 bases). CDR1 and CDR2 from the germline V gene are WNHNN and SYGVQD (reference sequence). With 4 bases removed from V and 5 bases from J, the gap between germline ends came to 17 bases. This CDR3 comprises 15 residues. The CDR3 spells CASSAGRGGLETQYF. The CDR3 region has the DNA TGCGCCAGCAGTGCCGGAAGGGGGGGCCTGGAGACCCAGTACTTC.

This clonotype has only a few counts. CDR3 DNA sequence: TGTGCCAGCAGTGAATATAAGGGACTAGGGTACGAGCAGTACTTC. Its translation is CASSEYKGLGYEQYF. V is TRBV25-1 and J is TRBJ2-7; the match to TRBD2 covers 8 bases. The CDR3 runs to 15 residues. V was clipped by 0 bases and J by 4 bases; unmatched bases: 5. The germline V gene encodes CDR1 MGHDK and CDR2 SYGVNS.

This clonotype occurred a few times. CDR3 sequence (DNA): TGTGCCAGCAGCCGGTTGGGTCTAAGTGGTAGGCACGAGCAGTACGTC. Translated, it gives CASSRLGLSGRHEQYV. The chain carries TRBV5-6 and TRBJ2-7, with D unresolved. CDR3 length equals 16 residues. Germline V CDR1 and CDR2: SGHDT, YYEEEE. The V end was cut by 4 bases, the J end by 5 bases, with 22 bases between.

This clonotype was observed at least ten times. The chain uses TRBV10-3 and TRBJ2-3; perhaps TRBD1 as D (6 bases). Per the germline V gene, CDR1 is ENHRY and CDR2 is SYGVKD. Trimming stripped 3 bases from V and 4 bases from J, with 8 bases between. This CDR3 has 13 amino acids. CDR3 sequence (DNA): TGTGCCATCAGTGACAGGGGCCCAGATACGCAGTATTTT. As protein: CAISDRGPDTQYF.

In this sample, this clonotype turned up many times. This chain links TRBV9 with TRBJ2-7; 7 bases are a match to TRBD1. The V and J ends lost 4 bases and 7 bases, in that order; junction bases with no gene match: 14. The CDR3 sequence is 15 residues long. The V gene's germline CDR1 is SGDLS and CDR2 YYNGEE. CDR3 sequence (DNA): TGTGCCAGCAGCACTACGACAGGGAGCAAGGGAGAGCAGTACTTC. Residues: CASSTTTGSKGEQYF. Based on the CDR3 plus reference TRBV9 and TRBJ2-7, the full variable domain is DSGVTQTPKHLITATGQRVTLRCSPRSGDLSVYWYQQSLDQGLQFLIQYYNGEERAKGNILERFSAQQFPDLHSELNLSSLELGDSALYFCASSTTTGSKGEQYFGPGTRLTVT.

This clonotype was counted at least ten times. The chain links TRBV10-1 to TRBJ2-7, with a weak D call TRBD1 (6 bases). Trimming stripped 3 bases from V and 5 bases from J, with 11 bases between. This CDR3 contains 13 residues. CDR1 is WNHNN, CDR2 SYGVQD, per germline (reference sequence). The CDR3 protein is CASSDFQGNEQYF. CDR3 DNA: TGCGCCAGCAGTGATTTTCAGGGGAACGAGCAGTACTTC.

This clonotype was picked up many times. The rearrangement uses TRBV4-3 and TRBJ2-5; TRBD1 agrees at 9 bases. The CDR3 sequence is 15 residues long. Germline loops: CDR1 LGHNA, CDR2 YSLEER. V shed 3 bases and J 3 bases; nucleotides not matched to a gene: 5. The CDR3 sequence: CASSQAGQGEETQYF. CDR3 sequence (DNA): TGCGCCAGCAGCCAGGCGGGACAGGGTGAAGAGACCCAGTACTTC.

As to this clonotype: Its ends do not fully match the called genes, so a read error is possible. This chain links TRBV24-1 with TRBJ1-2; no clear D gene. The CDR3 runs to 9 residues. Germline V CDR1 and CDR2: KGHDR, SFDVKD. The CDR3 sequence: CATSYTYPF. CDR3 nucleotide sequence: TGTGCCACCAGTTACACGTATCCCTTC.

This clonotype has at least ten counts. The rearrangement joins TRBV10-2 to TRBJ1-2, with D uncertain. The germline V and J ends were trimmed by 4 bases and 0 bases, with 15 bases remaining between them. CDR1 WSHSY and CDR2 SAAADI come from the germline V gene. The CDR3 loop spans 16 amino acids. The CDR3 is CASSGLAFFANYGYTF. The CDR3 DNA follows: TGCGCCAGCAGTGGTCTAGCCTTCTTTGCTAACTATGGCTACACCTTC.

This clonotype was recorded a few times. The chain recombines TRBV7-6 with TRBJ2-7, with D unresolved. The CDR3 loop spans 18 amino acids. The germline V gene has CDR1 SGHVS and CDR2 FNYEAQ. V gave up 5 bases and J gave up 1 base, with 24 bases separating them. In DNA form, the CDR3 reads TGTGCCAGCAGCCCGCGCCCCAGGACGGAGTCCCTTTCCTACGAGCAGTACTTC. Translating it yields CASSPRPRTESLSYEQYF.

This clonotype was observed a handful of times. This chain connects TRBV20-1 to TRBJ1-2; D is unresolved. The CDR3 contains 16 residues. Germline CDR1 is DFQATT and CDR2 is SNEGSKA (reference sequence). Trimming shortened V by 0 bases and J by 0 bases, and 14 bases separated the two germline ends. The CDR3 is CSARDLLGQANYGYTF. The DNA of the CDR3 is TGCAGTGCTAGAGACCTCCTCGGGCAGGCTAACTATGGCTACACCTTC.

The CDR3 region is CASIEGFGMEWQPQHF. The CDR3 DNA follows: TGTGCCAGCATAGAAGGGTTTGGAATGGAATGGCAGCCCCAGCATTTT. This chain uses TRBV7-3 with TRBJ1-5; no reliable D call. V lost 7 bases, J lost 7 bases, and 23 bases lay in between. From germline, CDR1 is SGHTA and CDR2 FQGTGA. This CDR3 region has 16 residues.

This clonotype was counted ten times or more. With a much larger clone just one base away, this may be a read error. The chain combines TRBV9 with TRBJ2-3; possible D gene TRBD2, 6 bases. Germline V lookup: CDR1 SGDLS, CDR2 YYNGEE. V was trimmed by 0 bases and J by 4 bases, leaving 6 bases between them. The CDR3 is 13 residues long. The CDR3 protein is CASSVGGADTQYF. The DNA for the CDR3 is TGTGCCAGCAGCGTAGGGGGGGCAGATACGCAGTATTTT.